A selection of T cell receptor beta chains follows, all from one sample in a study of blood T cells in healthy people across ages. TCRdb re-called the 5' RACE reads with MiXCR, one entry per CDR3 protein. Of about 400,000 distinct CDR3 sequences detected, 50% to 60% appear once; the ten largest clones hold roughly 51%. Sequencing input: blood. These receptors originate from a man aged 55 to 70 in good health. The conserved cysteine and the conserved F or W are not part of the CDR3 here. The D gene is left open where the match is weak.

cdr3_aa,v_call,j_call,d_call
ASSPSLGPYEQY,TRBV27,TRBJ2-7,-
ASSQDRGGLVNTDTQY,TRBV14,TRBJ2-3,TRBD2
ASSGTSRNNEQF,TRBV6-2/TRBV6-3,TRBJ2-1,TRBD2
SVSGTGGFNEQF,TRBV29-1,TRBJ2-1,TRBD1
ASSQGLTGELF,TRBV14,TRBJ2-2,-
ASSQERTGGNNQPQH,TRBV4-2,TRBJ1-5,-
ASGGSGREGEQF,TRBV6-1,TRBJ2-1,TRBD2
ASRGLAGSSYNEQY,TRBV6-5,-,TRBD2
ASSFGGPYNEQF,TRBV7-3,TRBJ2-1,-
VSSNDVRRATQY,TRBV11-2,TRBJ2-3,-
ASSQSYTPGLVFPSSYNEQF,TRBV23-1,TRBJ2-1,TRBD2
SARTAGGEQY,TRBV20-1,TRBJ2-7,TRBD2
STQARGDEQF,TRBV29-1,TRBJ2-1,-
ASAKTENTEAF,TRBV12-5,TRBJ1-1,-
ASSYRLAGQSSYNEQF,TRBV9,TRBJ2-1,TRBD2
ASSQEKGGIGTGELF,TRBV4-3,TRBJ2-2,-
ASSGQGNYGYT,TRBV7-2,TRBJ1-2,TRBD1
ASTALAKNIQY,TRBV12-3/TRBV12-4,TRBJ2-4,-
SANPWGEQY,TRBV20-1,TRBJ2-7,-
ASSPLTGPHYEQY,TRBV27,TRBJ2-7,-
ASSPDNGYGYT,TRBV11-2,TRBJ1-2,-
ASSQEIDASSYNEQF,TRBV4-3,TRBJ2-1,-
AISEKNIQY,TRBV10-3,TRBJ2-4,-
ASSASRPDTQY,TRBV7-2,TRBJ2-3,-
SAGTGRGMNTEAF,TRBV20-1,TRBJ1-1,TRBD1
ASSLEWGLGSPLH,TRBV7-2,TRBJ1-6,-
ASSSQRGNQPQH,TRBV12-3/TRBV12-4,TRBJ1-5,-
TSRDGPYEQY,TRBV28,-,-